This TCR beta chain originates from a study of T cells after posttransplantation cyclophosphamide. The V end was cut by 2 bases, the J end by 0 bases, with 8 bases between. The length of the CDR3 is 15 residues. The germline V gene has CDR1 MNHEY and CDR2 SVGAGI. Methotrexate plus calcineurin inhibitor accompanied controls' myeloablative marrow transplants; sampling was 1 year later. Overall study findings and caveats: Recipient CMV seropositivity and CMV reactivation strongly tracked TRB clonality. Later blood repertoires were often dominated by clones from the donor CD8+ memory compartment. Skin or GI-infiltrating T cells shared few TRB sequences with blood.

With respect to this clone: Its antigen is not identified.

Profiling relied on immunoSEQ multiplex PCR, and the TCRdb table lists in-frame clones only, not all of them. The sample holds about 20,000 clones, around 87% seen once. The clonotype comes from a female patient aged 25-40 years who received an allogeneic stem cell transplant from an unrelated donor, was CMV-positive, and had acute and chronic GVHD. The T cells may partly be graft donor cells. Sequencing used PBMCs, obtained roughly 350 days after allogeneic stem cell transplant with calcineurin inhibitor and methotrexate. The V call is TRBV6-5, the J call TRBJ1-3; D might be TRBD1 (6 bases). The CDR3 region has the DNA TGTGCCAGCAGTTACCAGGGGAGCTCTGGAAACACCATATATTTT. Amino acids: CASSYQGSSGNTIYF.